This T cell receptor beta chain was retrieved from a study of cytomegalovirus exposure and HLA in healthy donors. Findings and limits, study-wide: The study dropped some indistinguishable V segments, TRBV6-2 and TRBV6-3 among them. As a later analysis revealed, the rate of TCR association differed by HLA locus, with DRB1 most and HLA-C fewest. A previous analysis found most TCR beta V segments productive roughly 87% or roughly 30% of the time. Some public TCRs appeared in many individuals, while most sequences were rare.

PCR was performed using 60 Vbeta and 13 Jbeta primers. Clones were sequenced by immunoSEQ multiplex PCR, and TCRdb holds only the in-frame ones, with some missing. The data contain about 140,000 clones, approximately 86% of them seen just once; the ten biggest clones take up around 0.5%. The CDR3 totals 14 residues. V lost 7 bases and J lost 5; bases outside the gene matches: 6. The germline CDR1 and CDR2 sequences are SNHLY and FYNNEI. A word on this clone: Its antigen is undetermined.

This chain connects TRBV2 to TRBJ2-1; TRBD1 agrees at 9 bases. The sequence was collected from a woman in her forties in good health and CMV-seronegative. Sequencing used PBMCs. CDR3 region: CASNYRGRDNEQFF. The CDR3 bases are TGTGCCAGCAATTACAGGGGGCGCGACAATGAGCAGTTCTTC.